The rows below give T cell receptor beta chains drawn from one sample of a study of T cell responses to AZD1222 COVID-19 vaccine. Sequenced by immunoSEQ multiplex PCR; TCRdb stores in-frame clones only, minus some. The sample records about 50,000 clones, roughly 85% being singletons. This material consisted of peripheral blood, taken on day 0 of AZD1222 vaccination. The receptors were sampled from an adult in good health. Both conserved end residues are part of each CDR3. The order of the fields is clone size, J gene, D gene, V gene, CDR3 protein, CDR3 DNA. A D gene is named only where the DNA matches it firmly. Expanded clones get a size class; other rows say once, few or many, or leave the size out.

>-|TRBJ1-1|-|TRBV19
CASSPGALHTEAFF
TGTGCCAGTAGTCCTGGGGCCCTCCACACTGAAGCTTTCTTT
>-|TRBJ1-5|-|TRBV10-3
CAISGESDQPQHF
TGTGCCATCAGTGGCGAAAGCGATCAGCCCCAGCATTTT
>-|TRBJ2-1|TRBD2|TRBV6-2/TRBV6-3
CASSYSTSGGANEQFF
TGTGCCAGCAGTTACTCGACTAGCGGGGGGGCCAATGAGCAGTTCTTC
>-|TRBJ1-2|-|TRBV7-6
CASSPGDNRNYGYTF
TGTGCCAGCAGCCCGGGGGACAACCGGAACTATGGCTACACCTTC
>-|TRBJ1-3|-|TRBV7-2
CASSLGGSPSSGNTIYF
TGTGCCAGCAGCTTAGGAGGCTCTCCCTCCTCTGGAAACACCATATATTTT
>-|TRBJ2-2|TRBD1|TRBV6-4
CASSGTGGTGELFF
TGTGCCAGCAGCGGGACAGGGGGCACCGGGGAGCTGTTTTTT
>few|TRBJ1-1|-|TRBV7-9
CASSQGQGMTEAFF
TGTGCCAGCAGCCAAGGGCAGGGCATGACTGAAGCTTTCTTT
>-|TRBJ2-5|-|TRBV19
CASSMAGVETQYF
TGTGCCAGTAGTATGGCAGGAGTAGAGACCCAGTACTTC
>few|TRBJ1-1|TRBD1|TRBV5-5
CASSLDRGTEAFF
TGTGCCAGCAGCTTGGACAGGGGTACTGAAGCTTTCTTT
>-|TRBJ2-5|TRBD2|TRBV7-9
CASSPRGGGPQETQYF
TGTGCCAGCAGCCCCCGCGGCGGGGGGCCGCAAGAGACCCAGTACTTC
>-|TRBJ1-6|TRBD1|TRBV7-6
CASSSQGQGTNSPLHF
TGTGCCAGCAGCTCCCAGGGACAGGGAACAAATTCACCCCTCCACTTT
>once|TRBJ1-2|-|TRBV2
CASSEVGYFYGYTF
TGTGCCAGCAGTGAAGTGGGATACTTCTATGGCTACACCTTC
>-|TRBJ2-7|TRBD1|TRBV6-6
CASRTGTGNDEQYF
TGTGCCAGCAGAACCGGGACAGGGAACGACGAGCAGTACTTC
>few|TRBJ2-3|-|TRBV5-8
CASRFRDTQYF
TGTGCCAGCAGGTTTCGGGATACGCAGTATTTT
>-|TRBJ1-5|-|TRBV6-2/TRBV6-3
CASSFARDNQPQHF
TGTGCCAGCAGTTTCGCCAGGGACAATCAGCCCCAGCATTTT
>-|TRBJ1-1|-|TRBV12-3/TRBV12-4
CASTGTLNTEAFF
TGTGCCAGCACCGGGACTCTTAACACTGAAGCTTTCTTT
>-|TRBJ2-3|-|TRBV19
CATSAGLSTDTQYF
TGTGCCACTTCCGCCGGGCTATCCACAGATACGCAGTATTTT
>-|TRBJ2-5|-|TRBV3-1/TRBV3-2
CASSGTYKETQYF
TGTGCCAGCTCCGGGACATACAAAGAGACCCAGTACTTC
>-|TRBJ1-1|-|TRBV5-1
CASSLSGTVEAFF
TGCGCCAGCAGCCTGTCAGGGACCGTTGAGGCTTTCTTT
>once|TRBJ2-5|-|TRBV30
CAWSVRGGGQETQYF
TGTGCCTGGAGTGTACGGGGAGGAGGGCAAGAGACCCAGTACTTC
>-|TRBJ1-1|-|TRBV19
CASSETTGNTEAFF
TGTGCCAGTAGTGAAACTACCGGGAACACTGAAGCTTTCTTT
>-|TRBJ1-1|-|TRBV25-1
CASLGRDTEAFF
TGTGCCAGTTTGGGGCGGGATACTGAAGCTTTCTTT
>-|TRBJ2-3|-|TRBV9
CASSVENAATQYF
TGTGCCAGCAGCGTAGAGAACGCGGCGACGCAGTATTTT
>-|TRBJ1-5|TRBD1|TRBV19
CASKPDRASNQPQHF
TGTGCCAGCAAACCCGACAGGGCCAGCAATCAGCCCCAGCATTTT
>-|TRBJ1-4|-|TRBV2
CASSERGPKTNEKLFF
TGTGCCAGCAGTGAGCGCGGACCAAAGACTAATGAAAAACTGTTTTTT
>-|TRBJ2-5|-|TRBV18
CASSHPPPRTDETQYF
TGTGCCAGCTCACACCCCCCCCCTAGAACCGACGAGACCCAGTACTTC
>large|TRBJ2-7|-|TRBV7-6
CASSLGPPGVGEQYF
TGTGCCAGCAGCTTAGGGCCCCCCGGGGTGGGGGAGCAGTACTTC
>-|TRBJ1-3|-|TRBV18
CASSPPRQGGRNTIYF
TGTGCCAGCTCACCACCACGGCAGGGCGGAAGAAACACCATATATTTT
>-|TRBJ2-2|TRBD1|TRBV19
CASSPRGLVGTGELFF
TGTGCCAGTAGTCCTAGGGGGCTAGTTGGCACCGGGGAGCTGTTTTTT
>-|TRBJ1-4|TRBD1|TRBV3-1/TRBV3-2
CASSHLGQGEEKLFF
TGTGCCAGCAGCCATTTGGGACAGGGGGAGGAAAAACTGTTTTTT
>-|TRBJ2-3|-|TRBV7-2
CASRRPGDTDTQYF
TGTGCCAGCAGACGGCCGGGGGATACAGATACGCAGTATTTT
>-|TRBJ2-1|TRBD1|TRBV2
CASSQPDRASPYNEQFF
TGTGCCAGCAGTCAACCGGACAGGGCGAGTCCCTACAATGAGCAGTTCTTC
>once|TRBJ1-2|-|TRBV29-1
CSVEVGGEGGYTF
TGCAGCGTTGAAGTAGGGGGAGAGGGTGGCTACACCTTC
>few|TRBJ2-7|TRBD1|TRBV4-2
CASSPTDRGPSYEQYF
TGTGCCAGCAGCCCAACCGACAGGGGACCTTCCTACGAGCAGTACTTC
>few|TRBJ1-5|-|TRBV19
CASSRQFSNQPQHF
TGTGCCAGTAGTAGACAGTTTAGCAATCAGCCCCAGCATTTT
>-|TRBJ1-4|TRBD1|TRBV4-1
CASSQDQGQGNEKLFF
TGCGCCAGCAGCCAAGACCAGGGACAGGGGAATGAAAAACTGTTTTTT
>few|TRBJ2-1|-|TRBV30
CALPGSSYNEQFF
TGTGCCTTGCCAGGGAGCTCCTACAATGAGCAGTTCTTC
>once|TRBJ1-3|-|TRBV7-6
CASSLGQASGNTIYF
TGTGCCAGCAGCCTTGGGCAGGCCTCTGGAAACACCATATATTTT
>-|TRBJ1-2|-|TRBV12-5
CASGFGGTYGYTF
TGTGCTAGTGGTTTCGGGGGAACCTATGGCTACACCTTC
>-|TRBJ1-4|-|TRBV2
CASSESRSNEKLFF
TGTGCCAGCAGTGAAAGCAGGTCAAATGAAAAACTGTTTTTT
>-|TRBJ2-1|TRBD1|TRBV28
CASSTGTGTVNEQFF
TGTGCCAGCTCCACCGGGACAGGGACCGTCAATGAGCAGTTCTTC